This T cell receptor (beta chain) was sequenced for a study of cytomegalovirus exposure and HLA in healthy donors. Study-wide background: Around 87 million unique TCRs, all from HLA-typed donors, were included in an early release of the data. The study's findings and limits: A link between a missense DCLRE1C variant and TCR beta V- and J-gene trimming emerged from a later analysis. Cytomegalovirus association was listed for 164 TCR beta chains.

With regard to this clone: The antigen remains undetermined.

This CDR3 region has 12 residues. Germline lookup yields CDR1 SGHAT and CDR2 FQNNGV. V was clipped by 6 bases and J by 5 bases, with 9 bases between them. The PCR used 60 Vbeta and 13 Jbeta primers. Measured with immunoSEQ multiplex PCR; TCRdb has only the in-frame clones, and not every one. The profile shows some 120,000 clones, over 75% of them singletons. The receptor was derived from a human donor in good health. Sequencing was performed on PBMCs. The chain recombines TRBV11-2 with TRBJ2-3; D is unresolved. CDR3 loop: CASSSARDTQYF. Here the CDR3 DNA reads TGTGCCAGCAGTTCCGCGCGAGATACGCAGTATTTT.